This is a list of T cell receptor beta chains from one sample in a study of shared clonotypes between healthy human individuals. TCRdb's table, derived via immunoSEQ multiplex PCR, lists solely in-frame clones and lacks some. Of a few million clones listed, more than 90% are singletons. Source material: naive CD4+ T cells sorted from blood. These receptor sequences come from a man between 18 and 29 years old in good health. CDR3s include the opening cysteine and the closing phenylalanine or tryptophan. The D gene is left open where the match is weak. A row's size may be missing; if present it is once, few, many or a size class.

15	TRBD1	TRBV19	NA	TRBJ1-5	TGTGCCACCGACCGGGACAGGGGGAAGGGTCAGCCCCAGCATTTT	CATDRDRGKGQPQHF
14	TRBD1	TRBV7-2	NA	TRBJ1-4	TGTGCCAGCAGCTGGGGACAGGGAAGGGAAAAACTGTTTTTT	CASSWGQGREKLFF
14	TRBD1	TRBV27	NA	TRBJ1-1	TGTGCCAGCAGTTTATCCTCGGACAGGGGGACAGCTTTCTTT	CASSLSSDRGTAFF
15	NA	TRBV9	NA	TRBJ1-4	TGTGCCAGCAGCGTAGGGGGTGCTACTAATGAAAAACTGTTTTTT	CASSVGGATNEKLFF
14	NA	TRBV5-1	NA	TRBJ1-2	TGCGCCAGCAGCTTGGACAGTATTTCCTATGGCTACACCTTC	CASSLDSISYGYTF
14	TRBD2	TRBV6-5	NA	TRBJ2-7	TGTGCCAGCAAGGCCGGCGGCGGGAGCTACGAGCAGTACTTC	CASKAGGGSYEQYF
15	NA	TRBV28	NA	TRBJ2-7	TGTGCCAGCAGTTTGGGTGGTCGTTCGGTCCACGAGCAGTACTTC	CASSLGGRSVHEQYF
15	TRBD2	TRBV10-3	NA	TRBJ2-7	TGTGCCATCAGTCCTAGCGGGATCCCTCCCTACGAGCAGTACTTC	CAISPSGIPPYEQYF
12	NA	TRBV19	NA	TRBJ1-2	TGTGCCAGTAGTTCGGCGGGAGATGGCTACACCTTC	CASSSAGDGYTF
15	TRBD2	TRBV7-2	NA	TRBJ2-7	TGTGCCAGCAGCCCCCAATCTAGCGGGAGTACCGGGCAGTACTTC	CASSPQSSGSTGQYF
14	TRBD1	TRBV5-6	once	TRBJ1-5	TGTGCCAGCAGCTCGGGGACAGTCAATCAGCCCCAGCATTTT	CASSSGTVNQPQHF
16	TRBD2	TRBV13	NA	TRBJ2-1	TGTGCCAGCAGCGAGGGACTAGCGGGAGTCTACAATGAGCAGTTCTTC	CASSEGLAGVYNEQFF
14	NA	TRBV19	NA	TRBJ1-2	TGTGCCAGTAGTATATGGACAGCCCCCTCTGGCTACACCTTC	CASSIWTAPSGYTF
12	NA	TRBV27	NA	TRBJ1-1	TGTGCCAGCAGTTTTGGAAACACTGAAGCTTTCTTT	CASSFGNTEAFF
13	NA	TRBV11-2	NA	TRBJ1-2	TGTGCCAGCAGCCCAAGAGGGAACTATGGCTACACCTTC	CASSPRGNYGYTF
17	NA	TRBV19	NA	TRBJ1-2	TGTGCCAGTACCTATATGAGTGGGCAAACGTCTAACTATGGCTACACCTTC	CASTYMSGQTSNYGYTF
15	TRBD1	TRBV7-9	once	TRBJ2-5	TGTGCCAGTGACAGTACTGAGGGACAGGGGAAGACCCAGTACTTC	CASDSTEGQGKTQYF
18	NA	TRBV6-1	NA	TRBJ1-6	TGTGCCAGCAGTGCCTGGCCCCCCGGTAGTCCCTATAATTCACCCCTCCACTTT	CASSAWPPGSPYNSPLHF
12	NA	TRBV27	NA	TRBJ1-2	TGTGCCAGCAGTCCCGCCGGGGGGGGCTACACCTTC	CASSPAGGGYTF
14	NA	TRBV28	NA	TRBJ2-3	TGTGCCAGCAACAGGGAGTCGGGCACAGATACGCAGTATTTT	CASNRESGTDTQYF
17	TRBD2	TRBV18	NA	TRBJ2-3	TGTGCCAGCTCACCATTTTATACGGGGGGGAACACAGATACGCAGTATTTT	CASSPFYTGGNTDTQYF
15	NA	TRBV11-2	NA	TRBJ1-5	TGTGCCAGCAGCCTAGGGTCAGATAGCAATCAGCCCCAGCATTTT	CASSLGSDSNQPQHF
15	NA	TRBV21-1	NA	TRBJ1-1	TGTGCCAGCAGCAATGCAGGGATGGGGAACACTGAAGCTTTCTTT	CASSNAGMGNTEAFF
13	NA	TRBV29-1	NA	TRBJ1-1	TGCAGCGTTGAAGTCGGCGTTGGCACTGAAGCTTTCTTT	CSVEVGVGTEAFF
16	NA	TRBV19	NA	TRBJ1-3	TGTGCCACCTACCAGGACTGGCGCCGAAAAGGAAACACCATATATTTT	CATYQDWRRKGNTIYF
14	NA	TRBV10-3	NA	TRBJ2-5	TGTGCCATCAGTGAAGGTACGGGGCGGGAGACCCAGTACTTC	CAISEGTGRETQYF
14	TRBD1	TRBV6-5	NA	TRBJ1-5	TGTGCCAGCAGCCGGACAGGGGGCGGACAGCCCCAGCATTTT	CASSRTGGGQPQHF
12	NA	TRBV19	NA	TRBJ1-2	TGTGCCAGTAGTAAACAGCTCTATGGCTACACCTTC	CASSKQLYGYTF
13	NA	TRBV2	few	TRBJ1-2	TGTGCCAGCAGATCCGGGACTAGCGATGGCTACACCTTC	CASRSGTSDGYTF
15	NA	TRBV11-3	NA	TRBJ2-7	TGTGCCAGCACCATATCTCCTTGGTCCTCGGCCGAGCAGTACTTC	CASTISPWSSAEQYF
14	TRBD1	TRBV2	few	TRBJ2-5	TGTGCCAGCAGTGGACAGGGGGCCCAAGAGACCCAGTACTTC	CASSGQGAQETQYF
14	TRBD1	TRBV2	few	TRBJ1-6	TGTGCCAGCAGAGGACAGGGAGATAATTCACCCCTCCACTTT	CASRGQGDNSPLHF
13	NA	TRBV6-6	NA	TRBJ1-1	TGTGCCAGCACGCGGGATCGGAACACTGAAGCTTTCTTT	CASTRDRNTEAFF
16	TRBD2	TRBV5-4	NA	TRBJ2-7	TGTGCCAGCAGCTGGGGGGGTGGCGGGATTAAATACGAGCAGTACTTC	CASSWGGGGIKYEQYF
14	NA	TRBV7-6	NA	TRBJ2-7	TGTGCCAGCAGCCCACGGACTACAACCTACGAGCAGTACTTC	CASSPRTTTYEQYF
15	TRBD1	TRBV27	NA	TRBJ2-7	TGTGCCAGCAGACCAGGGGGTGCTGGCTCCTACGAGCAGTACTTC	CASRPGGAGSYEQYF
14	NA	TRBV28	NA	TRBJ1-2	TGTGCCAGCAGTTTAGAGGGTCTTTGGGGTGGCTACACCTTC	CASSLEGLWGGYTF
17	NA	TRBV9	few	TRBJ2-1	TGTGCCAGCAGCGTAGACTGGCGGCAGTACTGGGGGAATGAGCAGTTCTTC	CASSVDWRQYWGNEQFF
15	NA	TRBV4-3	NA	TRBJ2-3	TGCGCCAGCAGCCAAGGGCTTTCTAGCACAGATACGCAGTATTTT	CASSQGLSSTDTQYF
17	TRBD2	TRBV5-1	NA	TRBJ2-5	TGCGCCAGCAGCTTACTAGCGTTCTCCGTCGCTGGGGAGACCCAGTACTTC	CASSLLAFSVAGETQYF
15	TRBD1	TRBV10-1	NA	TRBJ2-7	TGCGCCAGCAGTGAGAAGGGACAGGCAGTCTACGAGCAGTACTTC	CASSEKGQAVYEQYF